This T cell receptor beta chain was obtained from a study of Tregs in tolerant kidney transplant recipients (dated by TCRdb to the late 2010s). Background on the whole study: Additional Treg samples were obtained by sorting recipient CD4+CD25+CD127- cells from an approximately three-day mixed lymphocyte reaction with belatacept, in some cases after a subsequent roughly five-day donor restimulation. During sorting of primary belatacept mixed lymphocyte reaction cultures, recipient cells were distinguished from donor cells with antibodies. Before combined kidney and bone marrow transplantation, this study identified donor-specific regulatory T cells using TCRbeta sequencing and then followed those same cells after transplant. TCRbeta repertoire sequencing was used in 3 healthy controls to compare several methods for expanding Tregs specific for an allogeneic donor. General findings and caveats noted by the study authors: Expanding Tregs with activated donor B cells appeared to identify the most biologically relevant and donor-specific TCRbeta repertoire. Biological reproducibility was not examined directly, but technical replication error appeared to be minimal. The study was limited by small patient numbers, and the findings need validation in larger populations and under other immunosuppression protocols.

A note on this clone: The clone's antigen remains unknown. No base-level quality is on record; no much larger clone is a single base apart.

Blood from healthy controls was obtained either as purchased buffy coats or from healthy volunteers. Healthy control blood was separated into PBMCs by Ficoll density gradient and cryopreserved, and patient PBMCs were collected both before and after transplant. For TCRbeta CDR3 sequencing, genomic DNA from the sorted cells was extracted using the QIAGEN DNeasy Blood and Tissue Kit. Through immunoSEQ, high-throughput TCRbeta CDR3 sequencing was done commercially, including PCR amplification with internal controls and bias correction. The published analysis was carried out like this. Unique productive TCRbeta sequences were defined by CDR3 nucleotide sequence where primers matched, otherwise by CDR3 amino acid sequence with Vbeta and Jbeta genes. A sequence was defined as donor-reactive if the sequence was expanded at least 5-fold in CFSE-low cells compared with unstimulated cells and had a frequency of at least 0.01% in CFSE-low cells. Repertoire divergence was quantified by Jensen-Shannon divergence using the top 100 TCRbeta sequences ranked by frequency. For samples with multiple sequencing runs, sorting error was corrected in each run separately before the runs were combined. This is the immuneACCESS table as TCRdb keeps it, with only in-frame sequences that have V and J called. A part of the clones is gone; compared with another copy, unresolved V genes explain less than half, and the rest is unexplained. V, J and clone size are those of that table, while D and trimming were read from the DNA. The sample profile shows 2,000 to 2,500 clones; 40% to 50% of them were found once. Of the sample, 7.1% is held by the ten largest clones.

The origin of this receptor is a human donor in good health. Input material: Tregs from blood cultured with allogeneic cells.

The CDR3 is CASSSRESLNTEAFF. The DNA sequence is TGTGCCAGCAGCTCTCGCGAGAGCTTGAACACTGAAGCTTTCTTT. The rearranged chain carries TRBV7-9 and TRBJ1-1; the D gene identity is not certain. CDR3 length: 15 amino acids, cysteine to phenylalanine. The CDR3 DNA has 45 bases and is translated from base 1. V loses 4 bases, J loses 0 bases, and the germline ends lie 12 bases apart. CDR1 and CDR2 are read off the germline V gene (reference sequence) as SEHNR and FQNEAQ.